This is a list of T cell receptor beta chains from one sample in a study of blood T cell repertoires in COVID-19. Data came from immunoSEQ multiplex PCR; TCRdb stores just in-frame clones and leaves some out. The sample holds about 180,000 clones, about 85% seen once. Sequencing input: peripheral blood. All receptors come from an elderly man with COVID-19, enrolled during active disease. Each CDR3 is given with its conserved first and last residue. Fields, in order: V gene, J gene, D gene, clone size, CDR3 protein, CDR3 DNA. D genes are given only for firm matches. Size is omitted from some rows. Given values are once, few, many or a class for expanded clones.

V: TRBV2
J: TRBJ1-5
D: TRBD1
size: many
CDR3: CASSTGTGGSQPQHF
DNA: TGTGCCAGCAGTACCGGGACAGGGGGGAGTCAGCCCCAGCATTTT

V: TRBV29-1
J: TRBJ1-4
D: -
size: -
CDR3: CSAGLSNEKLFF
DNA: TGCAGCGCCGGACTGAGTAATGAAAAACTGTTTTTT

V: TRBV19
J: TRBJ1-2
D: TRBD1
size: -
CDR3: CASSVGGYRGYTF
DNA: TGTGCCAGTAGTGTAGGGGGCTATCGCGGCTACACCTTC

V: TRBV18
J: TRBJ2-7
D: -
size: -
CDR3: CASSPQLGGADEQYF
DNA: TGTGCCAGCTCACCACAGTTGGGGGGGGCGGACGAGCAGTACTTC

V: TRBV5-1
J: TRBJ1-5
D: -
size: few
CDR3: CASSLAGQSYQPQHF
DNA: TGCGCCAGCAGCTTAGCAGGACAGTCCTATCAGCCCCAGCATTTT

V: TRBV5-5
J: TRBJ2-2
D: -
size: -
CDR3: CASSSIQDNTGELFF
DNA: TGTGCCAGCAGCTCTATACAGGATAACACCGGGGAGCTGTTTTTT

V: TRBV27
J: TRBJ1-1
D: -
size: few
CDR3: CASSFSGQNTEAFF
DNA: TGTGCCAGCAGTTTCTCTGGACAGAACACTGAAGCTTTCTTT

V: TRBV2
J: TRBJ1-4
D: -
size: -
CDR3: CASSGGLGGEKLFF
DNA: TGTGCCAGCAGTGGGGGACTGGGAGGAGAAAAACTGTTTTTT

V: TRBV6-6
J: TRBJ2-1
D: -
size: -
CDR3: CASSPFGEQFF
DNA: TGTGCCAGCAGCCCCTTTGGCGAGCAGTTCTTC

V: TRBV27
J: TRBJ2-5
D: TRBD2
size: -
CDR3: CASSFKRGVQETQYF
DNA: TGTGCCAGCAGTTTCAAGCGGGGGGTGCAAGAGACCCAGTACTTC

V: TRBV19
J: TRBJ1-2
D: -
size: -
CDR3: CASRLTGNGYTF
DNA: TGTGCCAGTAGACTCACAGGAAATGGCTACACCTTC

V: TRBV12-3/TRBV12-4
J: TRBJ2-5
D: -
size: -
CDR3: CASSSRMGGQYF
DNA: TGTGCCAGCAGTTCGCGGATGGGGGGCCAGTACTTC

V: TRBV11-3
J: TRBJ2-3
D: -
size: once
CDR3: CASSFRQEPSTDTQYF
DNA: TGTGCCAGCAGCTTTCGACAGGAGCCTAGCACAGATACGCAGTATTTT

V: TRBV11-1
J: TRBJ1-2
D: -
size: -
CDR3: CASSLGAGDGYTF
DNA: TGTGCCAGCAGCTTAGGCGCCGGGGATGGCTACACCTTC

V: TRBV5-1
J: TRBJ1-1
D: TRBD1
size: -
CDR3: CASSFDTPGQGTAFF
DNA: TGCGCCAGCAGCTTCGACACCCCGGGACAGGGCACCGCTTTCTTT

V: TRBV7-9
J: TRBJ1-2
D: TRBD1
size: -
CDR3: CASSLGDRGRGYTF
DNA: TGTGCCAGCAGCTTAGGGGACAGGGGGCGAGGCTACACCTTC

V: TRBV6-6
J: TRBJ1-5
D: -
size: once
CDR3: CASSYGSRNSNQPQHF
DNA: TGTGCCAGCAGTTACGGGAGTAGAAATAGCAATCAGCCCCAGCATTTT

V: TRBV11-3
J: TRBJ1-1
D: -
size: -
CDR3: CASSSGLYTEAFF
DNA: TGTGCCAGCAGCTCGGGACTGTACACTGAAGCTTTCTTT

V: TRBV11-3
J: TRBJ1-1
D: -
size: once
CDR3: CASSRQRGGVNTEAFF
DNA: TGTGCCAGCAGCCGACAACGGGGTGGGGTGAACACTGAAGCTTTCTTT

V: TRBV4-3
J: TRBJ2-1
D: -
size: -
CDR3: CASSRDTGGVQFF
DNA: TGCGCCAGCAGCCGGGATACCGGGGGAGTGCAGTTCTTC

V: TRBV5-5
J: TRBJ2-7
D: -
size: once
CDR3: CASSPQRQAYEQYF
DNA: TGTGCCAGCAGCCCCCAAAGACAGGCCTACGAGCAGTACTTC

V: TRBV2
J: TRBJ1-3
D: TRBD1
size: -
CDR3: CASSERTGTSGNTIYF
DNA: TGTGCCAGCAGTGAGAGGACAGGAACCTCTGGAAACACCATATATTTT

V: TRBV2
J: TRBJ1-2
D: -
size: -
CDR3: CASRLQGRYGYTF
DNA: TGTGCCAGCAGGCTTCAGGGGCGGTATGGCTACACCTTC

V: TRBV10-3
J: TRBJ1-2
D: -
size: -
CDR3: CAIEEPNYGYTF
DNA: TGTGCCATCGAGGAGCCAAACTATGGCTACACCTTC

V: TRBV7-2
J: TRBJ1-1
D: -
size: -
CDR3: CASSLAPGAGAFF
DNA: TGTGCCAGCAGCTTAGCCCCCGGGGCGGGGGCTTTCTTT

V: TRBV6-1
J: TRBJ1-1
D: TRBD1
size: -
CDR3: CASSDTGGGTEAFF
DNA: TGTGCCAGCAGTGATACAGGGGGCGGCACTGAAGCTTTCTTT

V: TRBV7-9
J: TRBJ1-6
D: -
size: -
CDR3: CASSLTGNSPLHF
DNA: TGTGCCAGCAGCTTAACGGGGAATTCACCCCTCCACTTT

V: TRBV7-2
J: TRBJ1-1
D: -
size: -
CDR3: CASSSSAPNTEAFF
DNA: TGTGCCAGCAGCTCCTCCGCACCGAACACCGAAGCTTTCTTT

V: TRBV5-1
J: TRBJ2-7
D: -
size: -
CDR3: CASSRRGESSYEQYF
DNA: TGCGCCAGCAGCCGCCGGGGAGAAAGCTCCTACGAGCAGTACTTC

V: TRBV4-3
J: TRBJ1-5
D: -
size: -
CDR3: CASSQDLNQPQHF
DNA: TGCGCCAGCAGCCAAGATCTGAATCAGCCCCAGCATTTT

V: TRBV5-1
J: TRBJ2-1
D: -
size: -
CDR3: CASSLVGGLYNEQFF
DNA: TGCGCCAGCAGCTTGGTCGGTGGTTTGTACAATGAGCAGTTCTTC

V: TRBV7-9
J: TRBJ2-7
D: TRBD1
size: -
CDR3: CASSLDRGHYSYEQYF
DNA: TGTGCCAGCAGCTTAGACAGGGGGCACTACTCCTACGAGCAGTACTTC

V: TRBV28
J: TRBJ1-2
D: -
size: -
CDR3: CASGGRRGGNYGYTF
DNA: TGTGCCAGCGGCGGAAGGAGGGGGGGAAACTATGGCTACACCTTC

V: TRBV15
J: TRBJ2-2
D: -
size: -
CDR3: CATSRERRQLRDTGELFF
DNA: TGTGCCACCAGCAGAGAGAGACGGCAGCTCCGGGACACCGGGGAGCTGTTTTTT

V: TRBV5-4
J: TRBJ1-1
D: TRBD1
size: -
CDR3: CASSLGQGMSFYTEAFF
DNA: TGTGCCAGCAGCCTTGGACAGGGGATGAGTTTCTACACTGAAGCTTTCTTT

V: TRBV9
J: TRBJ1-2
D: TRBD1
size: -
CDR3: CASSRDRGGEGYGYTF
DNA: TGTGCCAGCAGCCGGGACAGGGGTGGAGAAGGATATGGCTACACCTTC

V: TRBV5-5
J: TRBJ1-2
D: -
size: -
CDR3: CASSPPGQGRSPYGYTF
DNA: TGTGCCAGCAGCCCCCCCGGGCAGGGCCGGTCCCCCTATGGCTACACCTTC

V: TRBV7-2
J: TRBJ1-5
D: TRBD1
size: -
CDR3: CASSLGTGQSSQHF
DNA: TGTGCCAGCAGCTTAGGGACAGGTCAGTCTTCCCAGCATTTT

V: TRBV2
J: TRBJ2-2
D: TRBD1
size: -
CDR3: CASGTGGRTGELFF
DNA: TGTGCCAGCGGGACAGGGGGCAGGACCGGGGAGCTGTTTTTT

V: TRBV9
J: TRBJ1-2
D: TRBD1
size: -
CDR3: CASSGQIGDSSLTF
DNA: TGTGCCAGCAGCGGTCAAATTGGGGACAGTAGCCTCACCTTC

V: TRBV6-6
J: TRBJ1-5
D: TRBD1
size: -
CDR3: CASGQGNQPQHF
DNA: TGTGCCAGTGGACAGGGCAATCAGCCCCAGCATTTT

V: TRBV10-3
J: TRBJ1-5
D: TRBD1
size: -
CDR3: CATETGVGQPQHF
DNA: TGTGCCACCGAGACAGGGGTAGGTCAGCCCCAGCATTTT

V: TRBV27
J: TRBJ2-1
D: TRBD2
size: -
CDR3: CASSRTSGGYYEQFF
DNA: TGTGCCAGCAGTAGGACTAGCGGGGGGTACTATGAGCAGTTCTTC

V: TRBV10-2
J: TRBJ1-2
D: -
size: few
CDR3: CASSELHSGYTF
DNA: TGCGCCAGCAGTGAGCTTCACTCTGGCTACACCTTC

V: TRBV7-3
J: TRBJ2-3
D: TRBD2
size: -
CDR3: CASSRNSGATDTQYF
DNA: TGTGCCAGCAGCCGTAACAGCGGGGCCACAGATACGCAGTATTTT

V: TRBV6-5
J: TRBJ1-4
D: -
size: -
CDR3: CASLGQNGEKLFF
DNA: TGTGCCAGCCTTGGGCAGAATGGTGAAAAACTGTTTTTT

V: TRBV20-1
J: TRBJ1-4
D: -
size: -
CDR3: CSASSTGSATNEKLFF
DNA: TGCAGTGCTAGTTCGACAGGATCCGCAACTAATGAAAAACTGTTTTTT

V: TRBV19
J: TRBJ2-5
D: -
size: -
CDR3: CALLGGETQYF
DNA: TGTGCCCTCTTAGGCGGGGAGACCCAGTACTTC

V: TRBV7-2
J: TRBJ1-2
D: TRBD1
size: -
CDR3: CASSASHRGGYGYTF
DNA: TGTGCCAGCAGCGCAAGTCACAGGGGAGGCTATGGCTACACCTTC

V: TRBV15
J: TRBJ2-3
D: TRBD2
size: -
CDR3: CATSRARTSGGASDTQYF
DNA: TGTGCCACCAGCAGAGCGCGGACTAGCGGGGGGGCCTCAGATACGCAGTATTTT

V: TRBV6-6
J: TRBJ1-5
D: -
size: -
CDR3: CASSMTGFEPQHF
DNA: TGTGCCAGCAGCATGACAGGTTTTGAGCCCCAGCATTTT

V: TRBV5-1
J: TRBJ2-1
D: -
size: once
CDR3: CASSLAVSSYNEQFF
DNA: TGCGCCAGCAGCTTGGCCGTGAGCTCCTACAATGAGCAGTTCTTC

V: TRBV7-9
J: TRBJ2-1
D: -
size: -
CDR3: CASSLVMANEQFF
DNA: TGTGCCAGCAGCTTAGTTATGGCCAATGAGCAGTTCTTC

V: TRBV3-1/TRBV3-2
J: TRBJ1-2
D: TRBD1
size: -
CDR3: CASSYEYDRGRGYTF
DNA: TGTGCCAGCAGCTACGAATATGACAGGGGTAGGGGCTACACCTTC

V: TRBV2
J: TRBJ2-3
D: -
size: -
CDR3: CASNPSEEDTQYF
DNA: TGTGCCAGCAATCCCTCCGAAGAGGATACGCAGTATTTT

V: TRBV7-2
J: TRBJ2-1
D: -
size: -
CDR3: CASSGRTRRGNEQFF
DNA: TGTGCCAGCAGTGGAAGGACAAGGAGGGGCAATGAGCAGTTCTTC

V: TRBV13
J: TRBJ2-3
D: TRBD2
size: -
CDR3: CASSPIAGRSTDTQYF
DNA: TGTGCCAGCAGCCCCATAGCGGGGCGTAGCACAGATACGCAGTATTTT

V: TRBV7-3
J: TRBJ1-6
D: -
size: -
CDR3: CASSLTARDSPLHF
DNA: TGTGCCAGCAGCTTAACTGCCAGGGATTCACCCCTCCACTTT

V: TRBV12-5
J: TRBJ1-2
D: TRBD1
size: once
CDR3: CASGLETGGLYGYTF
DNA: TGTGCTAGTGGTTTGGAGACAGGGGGGCTATATGGCTACACCTTC

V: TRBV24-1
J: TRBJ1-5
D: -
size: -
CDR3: CATSRGGDDNQPQHF
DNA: TGTGCCACCAGTAGGGGGGGGGATGACAATCAGCCCCAGCATTTT